This TCR beta chain was found in a study of blood T cell repertoires in COVID-19. Overall study context: Acute-phase and convalescent COVID-19 samples originated in the United States, Italy and Spain.

Under the authors' procedure: Estimated nucleated cell counts came from reference gene primer amplification. Profiling relied on immunoSEQ multiplex PCR, and the TCRdb table lists in-frame clones only, not all of them. D and trimming come from the DNA, and the V and J calls and clone size come from that table. The data contain 200,000 or so clones, about 86% of them singletons. The sequenced sample was peripheral blood. The TCR comes from an older woman with acute or convalescent COVID-19.

The CDR3 protein is CASSLGTGGRNSPLHF. Written as DNA, the CDR3 is TGTGCCAGCAGCTTGGGGACAGGGGGCAGAAATTCACCCCTCCACTTT. The chain joins TRBV7-6 to TRBJ1-6, with 12 bases aligning to TRBD1. In germline, CDR1 is SGHVS, CDR2 FNYEAQ. V lost 3 bases, J lost 7 bases, and 4 bases stayed unmatched. This CDR3 comprises 16 residues.